The subject of this entry is one T cell receptor (beta chain). The sample contains more than one DNA sequence encoding this CDR3. As originally analysed: Estimated nucleated cell counts came from reference gene primer amplification. The repertoire was sequenced with immunoSEQ multiplex PCR; TCRdb's copy has only in-frame clones and lacks some. V and J calls and clone size are copied from that table; D and trimming were computed from the DNA. Altogether about 110,000 clones are present, approximately 82% being singletons, with the ten largest covering around 4%. This record comes from a study of blood T cell repertoires in COVID-19. Overall study context: COVID-19 samples, acute and convalescent, were from the United States, Italy and Spain. PBMCs, B-cell-depleted T cells, or T cells were the source of the cDNA or gDNA that made up the material.

The CDR3 is made up of 14 amino acids. The J segment lost 0 bases and the V segment lost 6 bases, leaving 4 bases of the junction unmatched. Germline assignment: CDR1 MNHEY and CDR2 SVGAGI. Sequenced material: peripheral blood. V and J are TRBV6-5 and TRBJ1-2; 7 bases map to TRBD1. This receptor was identified in a woman of 80 years or more with acute or convalescent COVID-19. The DNA of the CDR3 is TGTGCCAGCAGCAGGGGGACCGCTAACTATGGCTACACCTTC. This translates into CASSRGTANYGYTF.